The entry below describes one T cell receptor (beta chain). Described time point: recipient sample about 28 days before transplant, after cytoreduction. These data originate in a study of T cell clonotyping in hematopoietic cell transplantation. Study details: Recipient samples before transplant were obtained post-cytoreduction.

The method was immunoSEQ multiplex PCR; TCRdb's version includes in-frame clones alone and lacks a portion of them. The repertoire has about 5,400 clones, about 88% of them found once; the top ten carry under 4.5%. The CDR3 spans 14 residues. Trimming cost V 5 bases and J 2 bases; bases outside gene matches: 4. Germline V gene lookup returns CDR1 LNHDA and CDR2 SQIVND (reference sequence). The chain recombines TRBV19 with TRBJ2-7; TRBD1 agrees at 9 bases. Sequences were derived from peripheral blood mononuclear cells, sampled before stem cell transplant. This clonotype originated in a man aged 55 to 69 with acute myeloid leukemia. Some clones in this sample may be carry-over from other donors' samples. The CDR3 is CASSSGDRAYEQYF. The CDR3, as DNA: TGTGCCAGTAGTTCAGGGGACAGGGCCTACGAGCAGTACTTC.